Below, one T cell receptor beta chain is given with its context. The sample is drawn from a study of long-term antiretroviral therapy in people with HIV. The assay used was immunoSEQ (version v3.0), run at survey level. Profiled with immunoSEQ multiplex PCR; TCRdb holds only in-frame clones, not every one. The data show approximately 12,000 clones, around 88% seen once. The receptor was derived from a woman aged 40 to 50 with HIV. The sample in question was unsorted PBMCs, obtained 0.2 years before starting antiretroviral therapy.

The CDR3 bases are TGTGCCAGCAGTGAATGGGAAGAGACCCAGTACTTC. Its protein is CASSEWEETQYF. The rearrangement joins TRBV2 to TRBJ2-5; D is ambiguous. The germline V gene has CDR1 SNHLY and CDR2 FYNNEI. The ends were cut back, 2 bases at V and 3 bases at J, with 4 bases in the middle. The CDR3 has 12 residues.